These 12 T cell receptor beta chains came from one sample sequenced in a study of tumor-infiltrating lymphocytes in primary liver carcinoma. With a constant-region primer, TCR beta cDNA was made from 500 ng of total RNA. Slightly modified ARM-PCR served as the procedure for the TCR beta libraries. These libraries came from three rounds of nested multiplex PCR. The two initial PCR rounds, around 11 cycles each, used TRBV1-TRBV30 forward and C-beta reverse primers. TCRdb re-derived calls from the multiplex PCR reads in MiXCR, one entry per CDR3 protein. The sample includes 30,000 to 40,000 distinct CDR3 sequences, roughly 74% seen only once; the top ten take 16%. Each 20-30 mg portion of unsorted bulk tissue served as the source for co-extraction of RNA and DNA. The specimen sequenced was liver tumor tissue from sampling region 4. Subset denoted: tumor region T4, right-lateral pole. These receptors were taken from a man aged 35-49 years with primary liver carcinoma and hepatitis B virus infection.

Remarks on this clonotype: An end of the junction differs from the germline gene, which may be a read error. The chain recombines TRBV29-1 with TRBJ2-3; unclear D gene. This CDR3 is built from 12 residues. Germline values: CDR1 SQVTM, CDR2 ANQGSEA. Here the CDR3 DNA reads TGCAGCGTGGGCGGAAGTACAGATACGCACTATTTT. This gives the protein CSVGGSTDTHYF.

This rearrangement joins TRBV5-1 to TRBJ2-7; D gene uncertain. Germline CDR1 SGHRS, CDR2 YFSETQ. The CDR3 length is 12 residues. V dropped 5 bases and J dropped 6 bases, with 12 bases sitting between them. CDR3 amino acids: CASRHTDCEQYF. The CDR3, as DNA: TGCGCCAGCAGACATACCGACTGCGAGCAGTACTTC.

A few counts support this clonotype. V usage is TRBV28 and J usage is TRBJ2-7; 8 bases match TRBD2. Per germline, CDR1 MDHEN and CDR2 SYDVKM. This CDR3 has 14 amino acids. The CDR3 sequence is CTVLRAGASHEQYF. For the CDR3, the DNA is TGTACCGTCCTACGAGCGGGAGCGTCCCACGAGCAGTACTTC.

In its sample, this clonotype is medium-sized. V and J are TRBV29-1 and TRBJ2-1; TRBD2 matches 13 bases. The CDR3 sequence is 15 residues long. The trim removed 7 bases at V and 7 bases at J, leaving 10 bases unmatched. CDR1 and CDR2 from the germline V gene are SQVTM and ANQGSEA. The DNA of the CDR3 is TGCAGCGCGGTCATAACTAGCGGGAGGGGGAATGAGCAGTTCTTC. Encoded protein: CSAVITSGRGNEQFF.

Note on this clonotype: One junction end does not reproduce the germline sequence, and a read error may be involved. The chain links TRBV29-1 to TRBJ2-3, with 7 nucleotides matching TRBD2. CDR3 size: 15 residues. Per germline, CDR1 SQVTM and CDR2 ANQGSEA. For the CDR3, the DNA is TGCAGCATTGAGGGAGGGGCCGGCATCACAGATACACAGTATTTT. Encoded protein: CSIEGGAGITDTQYF.

For this clonotype: Mismatch with germline at one junction end may stem from a read error. The chain carries TRBV29-1 and TRBJ2-5; either TRBD1 or TRBD2 may supply D (6 bases each). The CDR3 is 13 residues long. The germline gives CDR1 SQVTM, CDR2 ANQGSEA. CDR3 region: CSGMQGTGESQYF. The CDR3 region has the DNA TGCAGCGGCATGCAGGGGACGGGAGAGAGCCAGTACTTT.

This sequence joins TRBV5-1 and TRBJ2-5; 7 bases fit TRBD2. CDR1 is SGHRS and CDR2 is YFSETQ in the germline V gene. V shed 4 bases, J shed 7 bases, and the junction held 19 bases outside the gene matches. CDR3 length: 17 amino acids. The CDR3, as DNA: TGCGCCAGCAGCAGCGGCGGACTAGAGGGAGCCGCAGGGACCCAGTACTTC. Protein product: CASSSGGLEGAAGTQYF.

A word on this clonotype: This may be a read error, as it is one base from a much larger clone. This sequence joins TRBV7-8 and TRBJ1-1; weak D call: TRBD1 (6 bases). The CDR3 is 12 amino acids. CDR1 and CDR2 (germline): SGHVS, FQNEAQ. CDR3 in DNA: TGTGCCAGCAGCTCGGGGGCGGGTGAAGCTTCCTTT. Translation gives CASSSGAGEASF. Complete variable domain (other parts from reference TRBV7-8 and TRBJ1-1): GAGVSQSPRYKVAKRGQDVALRCDPISGHVSLFWYQQALGQGPEFLTYFQNEAQLDKSGLPSDRFFAERPEGSVSTLKIQRTQQEDSAVYLCASSSGAGEASFGQGTRLTVV.

In regard to this clonotype: A read error is possible here, since a much larger clone lies one base away. The rearrangement links TRBV7-2 to TRBJ1-2; 8 bases line up with TRBD1. The germline V gene has CDR1 SGHTA and CDR2 FQGNSA. CDR3 length: 13 residues. V was clipped by 5 bases and J by 10 bases; unmatched bases: 9. The CDR3, as DNA: TGTGCCAGCAGCGATACAGGGGGTAGTGACTACACCTTC. It specifies CASSDTGGSDYTF. The whole variable domain, remainder taken from reference TRBV7-2 and TRBJ1-2, is GAGVSQSPSNKVTEKGKDVELRCDPISGHTALYWYRQSLGQGLEFLIYFQGNSAPDKSGLPSDRFSAERTGGSVSTLTIQRTQQEDSAVYLCASSDTGGSDYTFGSGTRLTVV.

A word on this clonotype: This is likely a read error, given that the CDR3 carries no conserved phenylalanine or tryptophan at its end. The chain employs TRBV5-4 and TRBJ2-3; D may be TRBD2 (6 bases). Germline V lookup: CDR1 SGHNT, CDR2 YYREEE (reference sequence). CDR3 length: 11 amino acids. Here the CDR3 reads CASNLEGTQYY. For the CDR3, the DNA is TGTGCCAGCAACTTGGAGGGTACGCAGTATTAT.

This clonotype was seen ten or more times. One end of the junction fails to match germline, which may point to a read error. The chain has TRBV29-1 and TRBJ2-1; D gene uncertain. Germline CDR1 is SQVTM and CDR2 is ANQGSEA. The CDR3 consists of 12 residues. The CDR3 region is CSVLIPSSEQLF. The CDR3 bases are TGCAGCGTCTTAATCCCCTCCAGTGAGCAGCTCTTC.

Only one count was recorded for this clonotype. The V call is TRBV11-2, the J call TRBJ2-7; 10 bases agree with TRBD2. Germline lookup yields CDR1 SGHAT and CDR2 FQNNGV. Trimming took 2 bases from V and 6 from J; bases not matched to a gene: 7. CDR3 size: 15 residues. The CDR3 spells CASSLTLAGVGEQYF. For the CDR3, the DNA is TGTGCCAGCAGCTTAACCCTAGCGGGAGTTGGCGAGCAGTACTTC.